This TCR beta chain was found in a study of identical twins. Study conclusions and caveats: Less excess twin sharing appeared in beta out-of-frame sequences. Invariant MAIT and iNKT cells may have partly biased zero-insertion analyses. Out-of-frame alpha sequences common to twins exhibited an excess of low generation probability.

Comments on this clonotype: Its matching antigen is unknown.

The J segment lost 0 bases and the V segment lost 6 bases, leaving 15 bases of the junction unmatched. Germline values: CDR1 SQVTM, CDR2 ANQGSEA. This CDR3 is 17 amino acids long. TCRdb reprocessed the 5' RACE reads via MiXCR and lists one record per CDR3 protein. The table records 450,000 or so distinct CDR3 sequences, around 14% of them present only once. These data were likewise used in another study, on yellow fever vaccine responses in identical twins. Turning to that study: Twins showed a vaccine T cell response that reportedly seemed partly convergent, partly personalized.

This sequence originates from a woman between 18 and 29 years old in good health. The specimen sequenced was CD4+ T cells sorted from blood. The chain is built from TRBV29-1 and TRBJ2-3, with 7 bases fitting TRBD2. Here the CDR3 DNA reads TGCAGCGTGGCAACTAGCGCAAAGCTCACTAGCACAGATACGCAGTATTTT. It specifies CSVATSAKLTSTDTQYF.